This is a list of T cell receptor beta chains from one sample in a study of blood T cell repertoires in COVID-19. The table came from immunoSEQ multiplex PCR; TCRdb's copy has only in-frame clones and leaves some out. This table holds under 350,000 clones, over 75% found once. The sample was peripheral blood. These receptors were obtained from a human donor in a cohort sampled during active COVID-19. CDR3s include the opening cysteine and the closing phenylalanine or tryptophan. D genes are given only for firm matches. Only some rows state a clone size, as once, few, many or a class for expanded clones.

CDR3 DNA: TGCGCCAGCAGTGAGTCGGGTGGGGAGTACACCATATATTTT
CDR3 protein: CASSESGGEYTIYF
clone size: -
V gene: TRBV10-2
J gene: TRBJ1-3
D gene: -

CDR3 DNA: TGTGCCAGCAGGGCGGGAGCCCTGGAGACCCAGTACTTC
CDR3 protein: CASRAGALETQYF
clone size: -
V gene: TRBV28
J gene: TRBJ2-5
D gene: TRBD2

CDR3 DNA: TGTGCCAGCATCGAAGGGGGAATTAAGAACACTGAAGCTTTCTTT
CDR3 protein: CASIEGGIKNTEAFF
clone size: -
V gene: TRBV2
J gene: TRBJ1-1
D gene: -

CDR3 DNA: TGTGCCTGGACTACCCAGGGGGGTGAGCAGTTCTTC
CDR3 protein: CAWTTQGGEQFF
clone size: once
V gene: TRBV30
J gene: TRBJ2-1
D gene: -

CDR3 DNA: TGTGCCAGCAGTCCTGACAGGGTTGGCTACACCTTC
CDR3 protein: CASSPDRVGYTF
clone size: -
V gene: TRBV6-5
J gene: TRBJ1-2
D gene: TRBD1

CDR3 DNA: TGTGCCAGCCGCCCAACTATTTACCAAGAGACCCAGTACTTC
CDR3 protein: CASRPTIYQETQYF
clone size: -
V gene: TRBV6-5
J gene: TRBJ2-5
D gene: -

CDR3 DNA: TGTGCCAGCAGTTTACTCCAATTCTACGAGCAGTACTTC
CDR3 protein: CASSLLQFYEQYF
clone size: -
V gene: TRBV6-5
J gene: TRBJ2-7
D gene: -

CDR3 DNA: TGTGCCAGCAGCCTCCGGCGGGACCGGCCCCCCACGCAGTATTTT
CDR3 protein: CASSLRRDRPPTQYF
clone size: -
V gene: TRBV28
J gene: TRBJ2-3
D gene: -

CDR3 DNA: TGCAGCGTATCTTGGAAGGGGGCACTGAACACTGAAGCTTTCTTT
CDR3 protein: CSVSWKGALNTEAFF
clone size: -
V gene: TRBV29-1
J gene: TRBJ1-1
D gene: TRBD1

CDR3 DNA: TGCGCCAGCAGCTTGGTAGTGACTAGTGGGGAGCAGTACTTC
CDR3 protein: CASSLVVTSGEQYF
clone size: -
V gene: TRBV5-1
J gene: TRBJ2-7
D gene: -

CDR3 DNA: TGTGCCAGTAGTCCTAGACAGGGGGCGCTTTCTGGGGCCAACGTCCTGACTTTC
CDR3 protein: CASSPRQGALSGANVLTF
clone size: once
V gene: TRBV19
J gene: TRBJ2-6
D gene: TRBD1

CDR3 DNA: TGTGCCAGCAGCTCCTCCGGGACAGGATCGGCATATAGCAATCAGCCCCAGCATTTT
CDR3 protein: CASSSSGTGSAYSNQPQHF
clone size: -
V gene: TRBV21-1
J gene: TRBJ1-5
D gene: -

CDR3 DNA: TGTGCCAGCAGCTTAGGGGCAGGGTGGGATACGCAGTATTTT
CDR3 protein: CASSLGAGWDTQYF
clone size: -
V gene: TRBV7-9
J gene: TRBJ2-3
D gene: -

CDR3 DNA: TGTGCCAGCAGTGACTCTCTCCGGGACAGGGTGTACGAGCAGTACTTC
CDR3 protein: CASSDSLRDRVYEQYF
clone size: -
V gene: TRBV25-1
J gene: TRBJ2-7
D gene: TRBD1

CDR3 DNA: TGTGCCAGCAGTTTCCCAGGGACAAACAATGAGCAGTTCTTC
CDR3 protein: CASSFPGTNNEQFF
clone size: -
V gene: TRBV27
J gene: TRBJ2-1
D gene: -

CDR3 DNA: TGTGCCAGCAGTTCCTCCTACAGGGGCAACTATGGCTACACCTTC
CDR3 protein: CASSSSYRGNYGYTF
clone size: -
V gene: TRBV27
J gene: TRBJ1-2
D gene: TRBD1

CDR3 DNA: TGCGCCAGCAGCCAAGACCTGTATAGGGCTAGCGGGGCCGAGCAGTACTTC
CDR3 protein: CASSQDLYRASGAEQYF
clone size: -
V gene: TRBV4-1
J gene: TRBJ2-7
D gene: TRBD2

CDR3 DNA: TGTGCCAGTAGATCGGGTTTAACGCCTGAAGCTTTCTTT
CDR3 protein: CASRSGLTPEAFF
clone size: few
V gene: TRBV19
J gene: TRBJ1-1
D gene: -

CDR3 DNA: TGTGCCAGCAGCTTATACGGGAGGGAGGGTGAGCAGTTCTTC
CDR3 protein: CASSLYGREGEQFF
clone size: -
V gene: TRBV7-2
J gene: TRBJ2-1
D gene: TRBD2

CDR3 DNA: TGTGCCAGTAGTATTGGGGGACAGGTCGTCACTGAAGCTTTCTTT
CDR3 protein: CASSIGGQVVTEAFF
clone size: once
V gene: TRBV19
J gene: TRBJ1-1
D gene: TRBD1

CDR3 DNA: TGTGCCAGCCTCTTAGCGGTTATGAGCTCCTACAATGAGCAGTTCTTC
CDR3 protein: CASLLAVMSSYNEQFF
clone size: -
V gene: TRBV2
J gene: TRBJ2-1
D gene: -

CDR3 DNA: TGTGCCAGCAGTTCTACAGGGGCCTACGAGCAGTACTTC
CDR3 protein: CASSSTGAYEQYF
clone size: -
V gene: TRBV6-2/TRBV6-3
J gene: TRBJ2-7
D gene: TRBD1

CDR3 DNA: TGTGCCAGCAGGGGGGGATCTGAAGCTTTCTTT
CDR3 protein: CASRGGSEAFF
clone size: -
V gene: TRBV2
J gene: TRBJ1-1
D gene: -

CDR3 DNA: TGTGCCAGCACCTCCCAAGGGACAGGGGGCTACGAGCAGTACTTC
CDR3 protein: CASTSQGTGGYEQYF
clone size: few
V gene: TRBV27
J gene: TRBJ2-7
D gene: TRBD1

CDR3 DNA: TGCGCCAGCCTAAACCCGGCCGGGGGGGAAAGACCATACAATGAGCAGTTCTTC
CDR3 protein: CASLNPAGGERPYNEQFF
clone size: few
V gene: TRBV10-1
J gene: TRBJ2-1
D gene: TRBD2

CDR3 DNA: TGTGCCAGCAGCTTTCTCAGGGAAGGCACTGAAGCTTTCTTT
CDR3 protein: CASSFLREGTEAFF
clone size: -
V gene: TRBV7-2
J gene: TRBJ1-1
D gene: -

CDR3 DNA: TGTGCCACCAGCAGGGGACAGGACAACACTGAAGCTTTCTTT
CDR3 protein: CATSRGQDNTEAFF
clone size: -
V gene: TRBV15
J gene: TRBJ1-1
D gene: TRBD1

CDR3 DNA: TGTGCCAGCACCTTACAGGGTTTCAATGAGCAGTTCTTC
CDR3 protein: CASTLQGFNEQFF
clone size: once
V gene: TRBV6-5
J gene: TRBJ2-1
D gene: -

CDR3 DNA: TGTGCCAGCAGCCCAGGGGGCGCTTATTCACCCCTCCACTTT
CDR3 protein: CASSPGGAYSPLHF
clone size: few
V gene: TRBV9
J gene: TRBJ1-6
D gene: TRBD1

CDR3 DNA: TGTGCCAGCAGCTCCCCGACTGTGAATGAGCAGTTCTTC
CDR3 protein: CASSSPTVNEQFF
clone size: -
V gene: TRBV7-4
J gene: TRBJ2-1
D gene: -

CDR3 DNA: TGTGCCAGCTCACCCTTAGCGGGAGGGCCCTCGAATTCCTACAATGAGCAGTTCTTC
CDR3 protein: CASSPLAGGPSNSYNEQFF
clone size: -
V gene: TRBV18
J gene: TRBJ2-1
D gene: TRBD2

CDR3 DNA: TGTGCCAGCAGCTCCGGGAGACTCGGGGAGCTGTTTTTT
CDR3 protein: CASSSGRLGELFF
clone size: -
V gene: TRBV13
J gene: TRBJ2-2
D gene: -

CDR3 DNA: TGTGCCAGCAGCCGGGACACCAACACCGGGGAGCTGTTTTTT
CDR3 protein: CASSRDTNTGELFF
clone size: -
V gene: TRBV7-2
J gene: TRBJ2-2
D gene: -